The clone carrying this T cell receptor beta chain was observed once. The trim removed 3 bases at V and 4 bases at J, leaving 15 bases unmatched. The CDR3 contains 19 residues. CDR1 KGHSH and CDR2 LQKENI come from the germline V gene. This record belongs to a study of control samples from healthy donors and cancer patients. Clones were sequenced by immunoSEQ multiplex PCR, and TCRdb holds only the in-frame ones, with some missing. In the table there are almost 85,000 clones, around 94% of which are singletons. The chain links TRBV18 to TRBJ2-1, with 10 bases fitting TRBD1. The material sequenced was blood. The clonotype was recovered from a young woman in good health. Written as DNA, the CDR3 is TGTGCCAGCTCACCGAATCCATCCCTCGGACAGGGGGGGTACAATGAGCAGTTCTTC. It codes for CASSPNPSLGQGGYNEQFF. Supplemented by reference TRBV18 and TRBJ2-1, the full variable domain reads NAGVMQNPRHLVRRRGQEARLRCSPMKGHSHVYWYRQLPEEGLKFMVYLQKENIIDESGMPKERFSAEFPKEGPSILRIQQVVRGDSAAYFCASSPNPSLGQGGYNEQFFGPGTRLTVL.